This T cell receptor (beta chain) was sequenced in a study of OX40 agonist ivuxolimab in advanced cancers. Study-wide results and caveats: The 0.1-3.0 mg/kg partial responders had among the lowest clonal expansion. By week 6 at 0.1 to 3.0 mg/kg, blood CD4+ and CD8+ T cells had expanded clonally.

Data came from immunoSEQ multiplex PCR; TCRdb stores just in-frame clones and leaves some out. The sample has approximately 56,000 clones; 87% are singletons. Remarks on this clone: Its antigen is still unknown.

In germline, CDR1 is LNHDA, CDR2 SQIVND (reference sequence). The V gene end was trimmed by 4 bases and the J gene end by 5 bases; junction bases not matched to a gene: 6. This CDR3 comprises 16 residues. The receptor was isolated from an adult with an advanced solid tumor such as melanoma, head and neck, liver or kidney cancer. The sequencing used CD4+ or CD8+ T cells sorted from blood, collected in a trial of the OX40 agonist ivuxolimab. This chain uses TRBV19 with TRBJ2-2; 11 nucleotides match TRBD1. CDR3 in DNA: TGTGCCAGTAGTACCGGACAGGGGGCAAGAACCGGGGAGCTGTTTTTT. Translation: CASSTGQGARTGELFF.